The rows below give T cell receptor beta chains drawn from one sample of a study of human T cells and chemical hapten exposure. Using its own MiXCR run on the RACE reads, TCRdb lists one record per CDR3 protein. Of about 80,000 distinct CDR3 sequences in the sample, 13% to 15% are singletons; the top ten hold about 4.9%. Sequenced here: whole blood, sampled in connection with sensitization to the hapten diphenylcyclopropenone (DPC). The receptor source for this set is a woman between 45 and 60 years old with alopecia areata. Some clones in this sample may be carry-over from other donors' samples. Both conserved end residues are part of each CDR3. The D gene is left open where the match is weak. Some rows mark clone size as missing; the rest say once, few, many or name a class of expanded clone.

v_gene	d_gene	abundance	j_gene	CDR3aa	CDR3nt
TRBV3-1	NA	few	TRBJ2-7	CASSHRRYEQYF	TGTGCCAGCAGCCACCGGAGATACGAGCAGTACTTC
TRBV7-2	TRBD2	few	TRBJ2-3	CASSPGLNTDTQYF	TGTGCCAGCAGCCCGGGACTAAACACAGATACGCAGTATTTT
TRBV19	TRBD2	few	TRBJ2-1	CASSIWTSGNNEQFF	TGTGCCAGTAGTATCTGGACTAGCGGGAACAATGAGCAGTTCTTC
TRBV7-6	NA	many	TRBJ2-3	CASSLASFTDTQYF	TGTGCCAGCAGCTTAGCGAGCTTCACAGATACGCAGTATTTT
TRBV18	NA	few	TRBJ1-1	CASSPTGFRSTEAFF	TGTGCCAGCTCACCAACAGGGTTCAGGAGCACTGAAGCTTTCTTT
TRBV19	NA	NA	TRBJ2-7	CASSIQGSDSYEQYF	TGTGCCAGTAGTATTCAGGGAAGTGACTCCTACGAGCAGTACTTC
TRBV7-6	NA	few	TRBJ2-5	CASSLPQVFAAGETQYF	TGTGCCAGCAGCTTACCCCAAGTGTTTGCAGCAGGGGAGACCCAGTACTTC
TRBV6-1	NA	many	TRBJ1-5	CASSENTRQPQHF	TGTGCCAGCAGTGAAAATACGCGCCAGCCCCAGCATTTT
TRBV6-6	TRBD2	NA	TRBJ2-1	CASSLAGPHNEQFF	TGTGCCAGCAGTCTAGCGGGGCCGCACAATGAGCAGTTCTTC
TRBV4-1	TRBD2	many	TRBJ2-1	CASSHRTGLATISYNEQFF	TGCGCCAGCAGCCACCGAACGGGACTAGCGACCATCTCCTACAATGAGCAGTTCTTC
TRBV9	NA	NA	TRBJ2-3	CASSVTTDTQYF	TGTGCCAGCAGCGTTACAACAGATACGCAGTATTTT
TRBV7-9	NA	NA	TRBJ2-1	CASSSTGTILYNEQFF	TGTGCCAGCAGCTCAACGGGGACAATCTTATACAATGAGCAGTTCTTC
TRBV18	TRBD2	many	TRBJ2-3	CASSPPGLAGDTQYF	TGTGCCAGCTCACCTCCTGGACTAGCGGGAGATACGCAGTATTTT
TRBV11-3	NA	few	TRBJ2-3	CASSVDPFTDTQYF	TGTGCCAGCAGCGTCGATCCCTTCACAGATACGCAGTATTTT
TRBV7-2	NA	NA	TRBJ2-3	CASSPPPLATDTQYF	TGTGCCAGCAGCCCTCCCCCGCTAGCGACAGATACGCAGTATTTT
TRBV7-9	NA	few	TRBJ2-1	CASSLPSAPSYNEQFF	TGTGCCAGCAGCTTACCTAGCGCACCCTCCTACAATGAGCAGTTCTTC
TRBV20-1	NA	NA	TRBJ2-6	CSARDWVTGANVLTF	TGCAGTGCTAGAGATTGGGTAACTGGGGCCAACGTCCTGACTTTC
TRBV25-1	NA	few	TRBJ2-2	CASSEYPAGELFF	TGTGCCAGCAGTGAATATCCCGCCGGGGAGCTGTTTTTT
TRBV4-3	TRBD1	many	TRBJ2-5	CASSQELRQGAGETQYF	TGCGCCAGCAGCCAAGAACTAAGACAGGGGGCCGGAGAGACCCAGTACTTC
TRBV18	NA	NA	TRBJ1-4	CASSPEGWGKLLF	TGTGCCAGCTCACCAGAGGGGTGGGGAAAACTGTTATTT
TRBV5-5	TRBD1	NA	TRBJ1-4	CASSLGVGQGDEKLFF	TGTGCCAGCAGCTTGGGAGTTGGACAGGGGGACGAAAAACTGTTTTTT
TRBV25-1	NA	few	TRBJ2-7	CASSGTGRQGEQYF	TGTGCCAGCAGTGGGACGGGACGCCAGGGAGAGCAGTACTTC